Below, 25 T cell receptor beta chains from the same sample are listed, as sequenced in a study of T cell changes during pregnancy in multiple sclerosis (dated 2019 in TCRdb). Library construction relied on the immunoSEQ multiplex PCR assay. The immuneACCESS repertoire file appears here via TCRdb, limited to in-frame rearrangements. These files lack a portion of the clones; in checked studies, under half of the deficit traces to unresolved V genes, and the cause of the others is not known. This sample holds some 120,000 clones; about 94% were observed only once. Jointly, the top ten make up approximately 1.5% of the sample. The sample consisted of peripheral blood, taken in the third trimester of pregnancy. These receptor sequences come from a female donor with multiple sclerosis, enrolled in a pregnancy study.

The J gene is TRBJ2-3, the V gene TRBV7-6; no reliable D call. The CDR3 runs 12 residues. The germline V gene has CDR1 SGHVS and CDR2 FNYEAQ. Trimming took 4 bases from V and 2 from J, leaving 4 bases between them. The CDR3 region is CASSSNTDTQYF. The CDR3 bases are TGTGCCAGCAGCTCCAACACAGATACGCAGTATTTT.

The V call is TRBV6-1, the J call TRBJ1-1; 10 bases map to TRBD1. V gave up 6 bases and J gave up 3 bases; unmatched junction bases: 7. This CDR3 region has 15 residues. Germline loops: CDR1 MNHNS, CDR2 SASEGT. CDR3 loop: CASSPRTGGYTEAFF. CDR3 nucleotides: TGTGCCAGCAGCCCCCGGACAGGGGGATACACTGAAGCTTTCTTT.

The chain carries TRBV6-6 and TRBJ2-1; D ambiguous. The CDR3 is 13 residues long. Germline lookup yields CDR1 MNHNY and CDR2 SVGAGI (reference sequence). Between the trimmed V and J ends, which lost 0 bases and 6 bases, there was a span of 6 bases. CDR3 DNA sequence: TGTGCCAGCAGTTACTCTTTCGTCAATGAGCAGTTCTTC. It encodes CASSYSFVNEQFF.

The V gene is TRBV5-1, the J gene TRBJ2-1; perhaps TRBD1 as D (6 bases). This CDR3 is 16 amino acids long. V dropped 2 bases and J dropped 1 base, with 13 bases sitting between them. The V gene's germline CDR1 is SGHRS and CDR2 YFSETQ. In DNA form, the CDR3 reads TGCGCCAGCAGCTTAGGGGGTCGCAATTCCTACAATGAGCAGTTCTTC. Translating gives CASSLGGRNSYNEQFF.

The chain links TRBV5-1 to TRBJ1-1, with D unclear. Looked up from germline, CDR1 is SGHRS and CDR2 is YFSETQ. CDR3 length: 14 amino acids. Trimming left V 4 bases short and J 2 bases short, with 12 bases between. The CDR3 region is CASSTQRVNTEAFF. The CDR3 nucleotides read TGCGCCAGCAGCACACAGAGAGTAAACACTGAAGCTTTCTTT.

The V and J genes are TRBV7-9 and TRBJ2-1, with 10 bases matching TRBD2. The CDR3 length is 14 residues. The V gene's germline CDR1 is SEHNR and CDR2 FQNEAQ (reference sequence). J lost 7 bases, V lost 5 bases, and 5 bases had no gene match. CDR3 DNA sequence: TGTGCCAGCAGCCGATTGACTAGCGGGAATGAGCAGTTCTTC. It codes for CASSRLTSGNEQFF.

The V call is TRBV2, the J call TRBJ2-3, with 8 bases that match TRBD2. The germline CDR1 and CDR2 sequences are SNHLY and FYNNEI. This CDR3 contains 13 residues. Losses at the gene ends were 7 bases for V and 3 bases for J; bases not matched to a gene: 3. The CDR3 protein is CASKRGWTDTQYF. The CDR3 DNA reads TGTGCCAGCAAGCGGGGGTGGACAGATACGCAGTATTTT.

The chain joins TRBV10-3 to TRBJ2-3, with 16 bases matching TRBD2. Looked up from germline, CDR1 is ENHRY and CDR2 is SYGVKD. V gave up 4 bases and J gave up 2 bases; unmatched junction bases: 6. CDR3 length equals 18 residues. CDR3 in DNA: TGTGCCATCAGTGGCGCCGGGACTAGCGGGAGGGACACAGATACGCAGTATTTT. Translating gives CAISGAGTSGRDTDTQYF.

The V call is TRBV5-4, the J call TRBJ2-2; 9 nucleotides line up with TRBD2. After removal of 1 base from V and 5 bases from J, the junction contained 6 bases not matched to a gene. Germline CDR1 SGHNT, CDR2 YYREEE (reference sequence). The CDR3 is 16 amino acids. CDR3 sequence: CASSLLGGGATGELFF. The CDR3 region has the DNA TGTGCCAGCAGCTTGTTGGGCGGGGGGGCGACCGGGGAGCTGTTTTTT.

The rearrangement uses TRBV5-5 and TRBJ2-1; 9 positions match TRBD1. This CDR3 is built from 15 residues. CDR1 and CDR2 (germline): SGHKS, YYEKEE (reference sequence). V dropped 4 bases and J dropped 1; count of bases not matched to a gene: 3. CDR3 nucleotides: TGTGCCAGCAGCCTCGGGACAGGGTCCTACAATGAGCAGTTCTTC. Encoded protein: CASSLGTGSYNEQFF.

The chain recombines TRBV27 with TRBJ1-1, with TRBD1 matching 8 bases. CDR1 and CDR2 (germline): MNHEY, SMNVEV (reference sequence). This CDR3 comprises 14 residues. V was clipped by 5 bases and J by 2 bases; unmatched bases: 4. CDR3 sequence (DNA): TGTGCCAGCAGTAGACAGGGGTTTAACACTGAAGCTTTCTTT. Its translation: CASSRQGFNTEAFF.

The gene calls are TRBV9 and TRBJ1-1; D is unclear. Germline CDR1 and CDR2: SGDLS and YYNGEE. The CDR3 has 15 residues. Trimming took 0 bases from V and 0 from J, leaving 9 bases between them. Here the CDR3 reads CASSVGALMNTEAFF. The CDR3 DNA reads as TGTGCCAGCAGCGTAGGGGCCTTAATGAACACTGAAGCTTTCTTT.

V gene TRBV5-1 combines with J gene TRBJ2-1, with no clear D. V was cut by 2 bases and J by 0 bases, with 9 bases left in between. CDR3 size: 15 residues. The V gene's germline CDR1 is SGHRS and CDR2 YFSETQ. The CDR3 coding sequence is TGCGCCAGCAGCTTTCGACTCGACTCCTACAATGAGCAGTTCTTC. This translates into CASSFRLDSYNEQFF.

V and J are TRBV11-1 and TRBJ2-7; 8 bases match TRBD1. The CDR3 covers 15 residues. Germline values: CDR1 SGHAT, CDR2 FQDESV (reference sequence). V shed 3 bases and J 4 bases; nucleotides not matched to a gene: 8. CDR3 loop: CASSLVDRAGYEQYF. CDR3 DNA: TGTGCCAGCAGCTTGGTGGACAGGGCAGGGTACGAGCAGTACTTC. Full variable domain (missing parts from reference TRBV11-1 and TRBJ2-7): EAEVAQSPRYKITEKSQAVAFWCDPISGHATLYWYRQILGQGPELLVQFQDESVVDDSQLPKDRFSAERLKGVDSTLKIQPAELGDSAMYLCASSLVDRAGYEQYFGPGTRLTVT.

The chain combines TRBV18 with TRBJ2-2, with TRBD2 as a possible D gene (6 bases). Deletions cut 0 bases from V and 6 bases from J, with 11 bases between. Germline loops: CDR1 KGHSH, CDR2 LQKENI. The CDR3 covers 15 residues. CDR3 in amino acids: CASSPPGGSAGELFF. The DNA of the CDR3 is TGTGCCAGCTCACCACCAGGAGGGTCGGCCGGGGAGCTGTTTTTT.

The chain employs TRBV6-1 and TRBJ2-1, with D tentatively TRBD2 (6 bases). The CDR3 runs to 12 residues. V lost 4 bases, J lost 5 bases, and 6 bases lay in between. Germline V CDR1 and CDR2: MNHNS, SASEGT. The CDR3 spells CASSGTNNEQFF. The CDR3 DNA follows: TGTGCCAGCAGTGGGACTAACAATGAGCAGTTCTTC.

This chain uses TRBV7-3 with TRBJ2-1; D is perhaps TRBD1 (6 bases). The CDR3 runs to 15 residues. Looked up from germline, CDR1 is SGHTA and CDR2 is FQGTGA. V lost 1 base and J 0 bases, leaving 7 bases between the germline ends. CDR3: CASSLRQVSYNEQFF. As DNA, the CDR3 is TGTGCCAGCAGCTTAAGACAGGTCTCCTACAATGAGCAGTTCTTC.

V and J are TRBV19 and TRBJ1-1, with D hard to call. Trimming removed 3 bases at V and 2 bases at J, with 7 bases between. The CDR3 has 13 residues. Germline lookup yields CDR1 LNHDA and CDR2 SQIVND (reference sequence). CDR3 loop: CASSIFVNTEAFF. Here the CDR3 DNA reads TGTGCCAGTAGTATCTTCGTAAACACTGAAGCTTTCTTT.

The chain combines TRBV27 with TRBJ1-4; D possibly corresponds to TRBD1 (6 bases). CDR3 length: 14 amino acids. CDR1 MNHEY and CDR2 SMNVEV come from the germline V gene (reference sequence). Trimming cost V 5 bases and J 8 bases, with 15 bases left between them. The CDR3 nucleotides read TGTGCCAGCAGTCCGACAGGTGGCCCCGAAAAACTGTTTTTT. Protein: CASSPTGGPEKLFF.

The rearrangement uses TRBV7-8 and TRBJ1-3; D unresolved. Trimming left V 5 bases short and J 4 bases short, with 18 bases between. The CDR3 loop spans 16 amino acids. The V gene's germline CDR1 is SGHVS and CDR2 FQNEAQ. The CDR3 reads CASSLRGLFLGNTIYF. The CDR3, as DNA: TGTGCCAGCAGCCTTAGAGGACTATTCCTCGGAAACACCATATATTTT. The complete variable domain, with remaining parts taken from reference TRBV7-8 and TRBJ1-3, reads GAGVSQSPRYKVAKRGQDVALRCDPISGHVSLFWYQQALGQGPEFLTYFQNEAQLDKSGLPSDRFFAERPEGSVSTLKIQRTQQEDSAVYLCASSLRGLFLGNTIYFGEGSWLTVV.

J is TRBJ1-5 and V is TRBV10-3; TRBD1 matches 8 bases. The germline V gene encodes CDR1 ENHRY and CDR2 SYGVKD. The J segment lost 6 bases and the V segment lost 6 bases, leaving 10 bases of the junction unmatched. CDR3 length: 15 amino acids. The CDR3: CAISRDRGDAQPQHF. The CDR3 nucleotides read TGTGCCATCAGCCGAGACAGGGGTGACGCTCAGCCCCAGCATTTT.

The rearrangement links TRBV7-9 to TRBJ1-1; TRBD1 aligns across 9 bases. After removal of 4 bases from V and 6 bases from J, the junction contained 6 bases not matched to a gene. Germline V gene sequence: CDR1 SEHNR, CDR2 FQNEAQ (reference sequence). This CDR3 comprises 14 residues. The CDR3 coding sequence is TGTGCCAGCAGCTCCCAGGACAGGGGAGCTGAAGCTTTCTTT. Its protein is CASSSQDRGAEAFF.

V usage is TRBV7-2 and J usage is TRBJ2-7; no definite D call. The CDR3 is 13 residues long. Trimming left V 2 bases short and J 1 base short, with 6 bases between. Germline CDR1 and CDR2: SGHTA and FQGNSA. CDR3 protein: CASSLFYSYEQYF. Written as DNA, the CDR3 is TGTGCCAGCAGCTTATTCTATTCCTACGAGCAGTACTTC.

The chain uses TRBV6-4 and TRBJ1-6; D may be TRBD1 (5 bases). Per germline, CDR1 MRHNA and CDR2 SNTAGT. The CDR3 spans 14 residues. V was pared by 8 bases and J by 6 bases, with 14 bases between. In nucleotides, the CDR3 is TGTGCCAGCTCCAGAGACAGCACTAATTCACCCCTCCACTTT. Its protein product is CASSRDSTNSPLHF.

This chain links TRBV27 with TRBJ2-7, with 9 bases matching TRBD1. Unmatched junction bases numbered 7, after V lost 9 bases and J lost 1 base. This CDR3 region has 14 residues. Germline-derived CDR1 and CDR2 are MNHEY and SMNVEV (reference sequence). Here the CDR3 DNA reads TGTGCCAGTGCCACAGGGGGCATGTCCTACGAGCAGTACTTC. As protein: CASATGGMSYEQYF.